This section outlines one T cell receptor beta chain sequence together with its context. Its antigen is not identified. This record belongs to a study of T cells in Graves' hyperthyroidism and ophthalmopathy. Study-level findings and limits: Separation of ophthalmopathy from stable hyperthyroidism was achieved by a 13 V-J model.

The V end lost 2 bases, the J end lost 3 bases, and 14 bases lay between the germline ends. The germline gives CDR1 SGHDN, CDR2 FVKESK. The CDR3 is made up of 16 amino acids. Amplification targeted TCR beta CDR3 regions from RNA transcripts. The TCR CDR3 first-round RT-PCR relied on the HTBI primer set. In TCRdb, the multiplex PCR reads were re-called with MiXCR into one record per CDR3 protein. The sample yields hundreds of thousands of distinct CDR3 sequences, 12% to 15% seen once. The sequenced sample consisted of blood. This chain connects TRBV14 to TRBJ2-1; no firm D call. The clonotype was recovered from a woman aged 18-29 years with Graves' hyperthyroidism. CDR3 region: CASSQLETLDYNEQFF. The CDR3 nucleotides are TGTGCCAGCAGCCAATTGGAGACACTCGACTACAATGAGCAGTTCTTC.